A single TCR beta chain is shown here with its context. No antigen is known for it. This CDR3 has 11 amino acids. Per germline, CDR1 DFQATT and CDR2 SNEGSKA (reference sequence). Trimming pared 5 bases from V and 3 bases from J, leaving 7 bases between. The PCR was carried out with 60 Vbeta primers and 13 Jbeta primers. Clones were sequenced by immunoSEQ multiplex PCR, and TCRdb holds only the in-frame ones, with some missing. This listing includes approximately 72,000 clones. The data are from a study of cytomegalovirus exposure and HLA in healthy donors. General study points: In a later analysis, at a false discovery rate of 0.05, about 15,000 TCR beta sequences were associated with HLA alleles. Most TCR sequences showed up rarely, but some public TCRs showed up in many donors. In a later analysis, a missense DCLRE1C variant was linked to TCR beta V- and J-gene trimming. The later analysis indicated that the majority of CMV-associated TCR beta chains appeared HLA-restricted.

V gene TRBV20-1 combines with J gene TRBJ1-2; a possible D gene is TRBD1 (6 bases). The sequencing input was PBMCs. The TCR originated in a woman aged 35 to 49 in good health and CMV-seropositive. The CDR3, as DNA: TGCAGTGCTTCAGGGGACTATGGCTACACCTTC. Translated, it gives CSASGDYGYTF.